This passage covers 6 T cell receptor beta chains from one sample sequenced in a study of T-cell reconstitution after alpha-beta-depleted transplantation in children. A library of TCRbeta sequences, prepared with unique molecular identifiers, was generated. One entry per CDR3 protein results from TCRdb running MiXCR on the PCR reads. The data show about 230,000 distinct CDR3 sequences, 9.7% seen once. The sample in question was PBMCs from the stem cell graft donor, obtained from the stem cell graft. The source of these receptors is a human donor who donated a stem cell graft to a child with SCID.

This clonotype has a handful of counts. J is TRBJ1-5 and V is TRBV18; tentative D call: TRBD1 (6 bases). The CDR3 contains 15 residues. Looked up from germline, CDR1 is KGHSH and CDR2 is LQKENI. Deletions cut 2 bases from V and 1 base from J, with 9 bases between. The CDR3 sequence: CASSPGGLSNQPQHF. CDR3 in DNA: TGTGCCAGCTCACCAGGGGGGCTGAGCAATCAGCCCCAGCATTTT.

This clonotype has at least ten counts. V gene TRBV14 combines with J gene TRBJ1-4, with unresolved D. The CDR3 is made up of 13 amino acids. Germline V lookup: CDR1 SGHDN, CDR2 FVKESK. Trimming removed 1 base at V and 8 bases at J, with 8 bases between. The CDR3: CASSQAVGEKLFF. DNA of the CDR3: TGTGCCAGCAGCCAAGCGGTCGGGGAAAAACTGTTTTTT. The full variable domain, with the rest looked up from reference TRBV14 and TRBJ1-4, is EAGVTQFPSHSVIEKGQTVTLRCDPISGHDNLYWYRRVMGKEIKFLLHFVKESKQDESGMPNNRFLAERTGGTYSTLKVQPAELEDSGVYFCASSQAVGEKLFFGSGTQLSVL.

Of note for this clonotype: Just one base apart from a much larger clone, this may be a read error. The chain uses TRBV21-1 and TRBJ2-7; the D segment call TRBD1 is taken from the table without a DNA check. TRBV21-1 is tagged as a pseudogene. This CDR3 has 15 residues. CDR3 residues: CASSEGTRWSDEQYF. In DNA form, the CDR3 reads TGTGCCAGCAGCGAAGGGACACGCTGGTCCGACGAGCAGTACTTC.

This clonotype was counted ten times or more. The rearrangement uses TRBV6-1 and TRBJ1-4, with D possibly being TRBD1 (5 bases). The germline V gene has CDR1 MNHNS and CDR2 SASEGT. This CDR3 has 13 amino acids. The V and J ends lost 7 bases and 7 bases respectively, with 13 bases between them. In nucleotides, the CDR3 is TGTGCCAGCACCATGCTCGGGGGTGAAAAACTGTTTTTT. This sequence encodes CASTMLGGEKLFF.

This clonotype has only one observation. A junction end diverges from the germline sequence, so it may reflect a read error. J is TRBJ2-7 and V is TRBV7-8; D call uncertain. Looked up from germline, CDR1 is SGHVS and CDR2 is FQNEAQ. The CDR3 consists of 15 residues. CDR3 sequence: CASSLEPTSSHEQYF. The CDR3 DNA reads TGTGCCAGCAGCTTAGAGCCCACAAGCTCCCACGAGCAGTACTTC.

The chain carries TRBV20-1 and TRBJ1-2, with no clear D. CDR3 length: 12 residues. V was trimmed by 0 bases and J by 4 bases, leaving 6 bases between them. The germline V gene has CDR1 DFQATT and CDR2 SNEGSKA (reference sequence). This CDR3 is CSARETTYGYTF. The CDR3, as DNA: TGCAGTGCTAGAGAGACAACCTATGGCTACACCTTC.